One sample yielded the 18 T cell receptor beta chains listed below, sequenced in a study of tumor and adjacent non-tumor tissue in lung cancer. This sample's RNA came from whole unsorted tissue. The library came from three nested PCR rounds adapted from ARM-PCR protocols. MiXCR, applied by TCRdb to the multiplex PCR reads, yields one record per CDR3 protein. This table has about 80,000 distinct CDR3 sequences, over 75% appearing once. The sequencing input was lung tumor tissue. The origin of the receptors is a woman between 45 and 65 years old with non-small cell lung cancer.

Worth noting for this clonotype: A junction end diverges from the germline sequence, so it may reflect a read error. This rearrangement joins TRBV20-1 to TRBJ2-7; no clear D. The length of the CDR3 is 13 residues. The germline CDR1 and CDR2 sequences are DFQATT and SNEGSKA (reference sequence). The CDR3 region is CSAREHDSYEQYF. DNA for the CDR3: TGTAGTGCTAGAGAACATGATTCCTACGAGCAGTACTTC.

This clonotype was counted at least ten times. The chain uses TRBV14 and TRBJ2-1, with unresolved D. This CDR3 has 17 residues. Deletions cut 0 bases from V and 2 bases from J, with 14 bases between. The germline V gene encodes CDR1 SGHDN and CDR2 FVKESK. This CDR3 is CASSQEVVAAPYNEQFF. DNA for the CDR3: TGTGCCAGCAGCCAAGAGGTAGTGGCAGCCCCCTACAATGAGCAGTTCTTC.

The count of this clonotype is one. The CDR3 does not end in the conserved phenylalanine or tryptophan, so this is likely a read error. This chain joins TRBV20-1 and TRBJ2-1, with D perhaps matching TRBD1 (6 bases). V was clipped by 3 bases and J by 3 bases, with 12 bases between them. The CDR3 length is 14 residues. From germline, CDR1 is DFQATT and CDR2 SNEGSKA (reference sequence). The chain's CDR3 is CSASLGGDYNEQFL. CDR3 nucleotide sequence: TGCAGTGCTAGCTTAGGGGGAGACTACAATGAGCAGTTCCTC.

CDR3 DNA: TGTGCCAGCAGCCAGAATACCCTCGGAGATACGCAGTATTTT. Translation gives CASSQNTLGDTQYF. The chain uses TRBV7-3 and TRBJ2-3, with unresolved D. V was clipped by 5 bases and J by 5 bases, with 14 bases between them. CDR3 size: 14 residues. CDR1 and CDR2 (germline): SGHTA, FQGTGA.

Note on this clonotype: The germline gene is not matched at one end of the junction; a read error may be the cause. The rearrangement joins TRBV11-2 to TRBJ2-2; the D is unclear. Germline loops: CDR1 SGHAT, CDR2 FQNNGV. This CDR3 has 14 residues. The CDR3 DNA reads as TGTGCCAGCAGCTTAATGCCTGGTACCGGAGAGCTGTTTTTT. This sequence encodes CASSLMPGTGELFF.

Points on this clonotype: Given the absence of the conserved phenylalanine or tryptophan at the CDR3 end, a read error is likely. No DNA is shown, since the ends of the CDR3 on it are uncertain; the CDR3 is the one TCRdb lists. V usage is TRBV29-1 and J usage is TRBJ2-7; TRBD1, the table's D call, lacks a check against the DNA. Per germline, CDR1 SQVTM and CDR2 ANQGSEA. The CDR3 has 13 residues if both end residues are counted. This CDR3 reads CRVDGRGVEEQYY.

This clonotype was counted many times. The chain is built from TRBV15 and TRBJ2-5; TRBD1 is a possible D gene (6 bases). Trimming pared 5 bases from V and 4 bases from J, leaving 23 bases between. Germline CDR1 LNHNV, CDR2 YYDKDF (reference sequence). This CDR3 is 17 amino acids long. CDR3 sequence (DNA): TGTGCCACCAGCCCCACGCAGGGGTGGAGGCCTGGAGAGACCCAGTACTTC. As protein: CATSPTQGWRPGETQYF.

This CDR3 reads CVSSFLAQCNEQFF. The CDR3 DNA reads TGTGTCAGTAGCTTCCTAGCCCAATGCAATGAGCAGTTCTTC. The V call is TRBV11-2, the J call TRBJ2-1; possible D gene TRBD2, 5 bases. The germline V gene has CDR1 SGHAT and CDR2 FQNNGV. The CDR3 has 14 residues.

Remarks on this clonotype: The junction departs from the called germline gene at one end, perhaps through a read error. The CDR3 here is CPSSLAGNTEAFF. The CDR3 DNA is TGTCCCAGCAGCTTGGCTGGGAACACTGAAGCTTTCTTT. The rearrangement joins TRBV5-4 to TRBJ1-1; D uncertain. The length of the CDR3 is 13 residues. Germline V gene lookup returns CDR1 SGHNT and CDR2 YYREEE (reference sequence).

To note about this clonotype: Just one base apart from a much larger clone, this may be a read error. The chain employs TRBV7-9 and TRBJ1-6; no firm D call. CDR1 and CDR2 (germline): SEHNR, FQNEAQ (reference sequence). The CDR3 has 14 amino acids. The CDR3 region is CASSLGRNNSPIHF. CDR3 sequence (DNA): TGTGCCAGCAGCTTAGGACGGAATAATTCACCCATCCACTTT.

The V call is TRBV28, the J call TRBJ2-1; D is possibly TRBD2 (5 bases). V lost 7 bases and J 2 bases, leaving 18 bases between the germline ends. The CDR3 is made up of 16 amino acids. The germline V gene encodes CDR1 MDHEN and CDR2 SYDVKM. The chain's CDR3 is CASTSLGSSPYNEQFF. The DNA of the CDR3 is TGTGCCAGCACCTCTCTGGGGAGTAGCCCCTACAATGAGCAGTTCTTC.

Concerning this clonotype itself: One junction end disagrees with the germline gene, perhaps due to a read error. This chain uses TRBV28 with TRBJ2-1, with 10 bases aligning to TRBD2. Germline V lookup: CDR1 MDHEN, CDR2 SYDVKM. This CDR3 spans 16 amino acids. The CDR3 loop reads CVSSLSSAGGFDEQFF. In DNA, the CDR3 is TGTGTCAGCAGTTTATCCTCAGCGGGAGGGTTCGATGAGCAGTTCTTC. The entire variable domain, with the rest obtained from reference TRBV28 and TRBJ2-1, is as follows: DVKVTQSSRYLVKRTGEKVFLECVQDMDHENMFWYRQDPGLGLRLIYFSYDVKMKEKGDIPEGYSVSREKKERFSLILESASTNQTSMYLCVSSLSSAGGFDEQFFGPGTRLTVL.

A note on this clonotype: This CDR3 fails to terminate in the conserved phenylalanine or tryptophan, so it likely reflects a read error. It is unclear where the CDR3 begins or ends on the DNA, so no DNA is shown, and the CDR3 is as TCRdb lists it. The chain carries TRBV11-2 and TRBJ2-1. The CDR3 is made up of 13 amino acids, end residues included. Germline CDR1 and CDR2: SGHAT and FQNNGV. The CDR3 here is CASSSVLHNEQFI.

This clonotype was detected only once. A read error may be the cause here, since a much bigger clone is one base away. The CDR3 carries no conserved terminal phenylalanine or tryptophan, so it likely arises from a read error. V gene TRBV11-2 combines with J gene TRBJ1-1; D gene uncertain. The CDR3 is 14 residues long. CDR1 and CDR2 from the germline V gene are SGHAT and FQNNGV. With 3 bases removed from V and 1 base from J, the gap between germline ends came to 9 bases. The CDR3 here is CASSFAGKNTEAFI. CDR3 coding DNA: TGTGCCAGCAGCTTCGCGGGAAAGAACACTGAAGCTTTCATT.

Of note for this clonotype: Sequence at one end of the junction differs from germline and may be a read error. The CDR3 region has the DNA TGTGCCAGCAGCCAATTCTTCGGCAGGGATGAGACCCAGTATTTC. It specifies CASSQFFGRDETQYF. The chain uses TRBV4-2 and TRBJ2-5, with a possible D match to TRBD1 (5 bases). CDR3 length: 15 amino acids. Germline-derived CDR1 and CDR2 are LGHNA and YNFKEQ.

Concerning this clonotype: Since no conserved phenylalanine or tryptophan closes the CDR3, a read error is the likely cause. This chain connects TRBV4-2 to TRBJ2-7, with 10 bases aligning to TRBD2. Germline V CDR1 and CDR2: LGHNA, YNFKEQ. CDR3 length: 15 amino acids. CDR3 sequence: CVSASGLADSYEQYI. The CDR3 coding sequence is TGTGTCAGCGCCTCCGGACTAGCGGACTCCTACGAGCAGTACATC.

This clonotype has a handful of counts. The chain carries TRBV11-2 and TRBJ1-5; D is ambiguous. The CDR3 sequence is 13 residues long. Per germline, CDR1 SGHAT and CDR2 FQNNGV. In nucleotides, the CDR3 is TGTGCAAGTAGGCTGCGACCCGATCAGCCCCAGCATTTT. This codes for CASRLRPDQPQHF.

Worth noting for this clonotype: The junction differs from germline at one of its ends, possibly a read error. CDR3 sequence reads: CSARGSRVENERFF. The CDR3 bases are TGCAGTGCTAGAGGGTCCAGGGTGGAAAATGAGCGGTTCTTC. This sequence joins TRBV20-1 and TRBJ2-1, with TRBD1 as a possible D gene (5 bases). CDR1 is DFQATT, CDR2 SNEGSKA, per germline (reference sequence). CDR3 size: 14 residues.